This T cell receptor (beta chain) is from a study of blood T cells in healthy people across ages. The CDR3 runs to 14 residues. Trimming removed 4 bases from V and 6 bases from J; junction bases left unmatched: 6. In germline, CDR1 is LGHNA, CDR2 YSLEER. This clonotype was observed many times. For the second PCR, which ran for 7 to 11 cycles, a sample-barcoded 5' primer and a J-beta primer mix were used. TCRdb re-called the 5' RACE reads through MiXCR, storing one row per CDR3 protein. The data contain fewer than 800,000 distinct CDR3 sequences, less than 40% of them singletons. The sequenced material came from blood. This chain joins TRBV4-3 and TRBJ2-1, with TRBD2 matching 7 bases. This sequence was found in a woman aged 80 or older in good health. In DNA form, the CDR3 reads TGCGCCAGCAGCCCCTGGGGGGGGAGCAATGAGCAGTTCTTC. Encoded protein: CASSPWGGSNEQFF.